Presented here are 23 T cell receptor beta chains from one specimen sequenced in a study of shared clonotypes between healthy human individuals. Libraries were prepared by immunoSEQ multiplex PCR; TCRdb keeps only in-frame clonotypes and omits some of them. The table includes about 490,000 clones, roughly 85% detected once. The sample was PBMCs. The source of these receptors is a woman in her thirties or forties in good health. Some clones in this sample may be carry-over from other donors' samples.

V is TRBV10-3 and J is TRBJ1-5, with D maybe TRBD1 (5 bases). Germline V gene lookup returns CDR1 ENHRY and CDR2 SYGVKD. The V and J ends lost 7 bases and 0 bases respectively, with 10 bases between them. The CDR3 is 14 amino acids. In DNA, the CDR3 is TGTGCCATCAAGACGACAGATAGCAATCAGCCCCAGCATTTT. Its protein is CAIKTTDSNQPQHF.

The table lists this clone with a count of one. The rearrangement joins TRBV6-5 to TRBJ2-7; D not certain. The CDR3 loop spans 11 amino acids. Germline CDR1 and CDR2: MNHEY and SVGAGI. CDR3 protein: CPTPPAYEQYF. In DNA, the CDR3 is TGTCCCACCCCCCCTGCTTACGAGCAGTACTTC.

The chain employs TRBV4-1 and TRBJ1-2, with D perhaps matching TRBD1 (6 bases). The CDR3 runs to 14 residues. From germline, CDR1 is MGHRA and CDR2 YSYEKL. V was trimmed by 0 bases and J by 2 bases, leaving 7 bases between them. The CDR3 loop reads CASSQDGQNYGYTF. The CDR3 region has the DNA TGCGCCAGCAGCCAAGACGGACAGAACTATGGCTACACCTTC.

This clone was seen a handful of times. V and J are TRBV15 and TRBJ1-5; TRBD1 might be the D (5 bases). Germline loops: CDR1 LNHNV, CDR2 YYDKDF (reference sequence). This CDR3 region has 16 residues. Trimming left V 0 bases short and J 0 bases short, with 9 bases between. The DNA for the CDR3 is TGTGCCACCAGCAGAGATCGGACATATAGCAATCAGCCCCAGCATTTT. It codes for CATSRDRTYSNQPQHF.

The chain uses TRBV15 and TRBJ1-5; D perhaps matches TRBD1 (6 bases). This CDR3 spans 15 amino acids. Germline CDR1 and CDR2: LNHNV and YYDKDF (reference sequence). V lost 4 bases and J 6 bases, leaving 16 bases between the germline ends. CDR3 amino acids: CATSIPGEGRQPQHF. CDR3 DNA sequence: TGTGCCACCAGCATCCCAGGGGAGGGTCGTCAGCCCCAGCATTTT.

The chain uses TRBV6-1 and TRBJ1-6; 10 nucleotides align to TRBD1. The CDR3 length is 15 residues. Germline V gene data show CDR1 as MNHNS and CDR2 as SASEGT. The V segment lost 8 bases and the J segment 9 bases; nucleotides outside the gene matches: 10. CDR3 nucleotide sequence: TGTGCCAGCGGGGACAGGGGAGGAATTGGTTCACCCCTCCACTTT. It translates to CASGDRGGIGSPLHF.

This chain uses TRBV7-8 with TRBJ1-5; 7 bases align to TRBD1. V shed 5 bases, J shed 1 base, and the junction held 5 bases outside the gene matches. The CDR3 consists of 15 residues. Per germline, CDR1 SGHVS and CDR2 FQNEAQ. The CDR3 DNA sequence: TGTGCCAGCAGCCCGGGGACAGTCAGCAATCAGCCCCAGCATTTT. This codes for CASSPGTVSNQPQHF.

J is TRBJ1-1 and V is TRBV7-3, with TRBD1 matching over 7 bases. The CDR3 extends over 15 amino acids. Germline CDR1 SGHTA, CDR2 FQGTGA. The junction had 9 bases not matched to a gene; V was cut back by 5 bases and J by 3 bases. CDR3 residues: CASSPEGQLYTEAFF. The CDR3 coding sequence is TGTGCCAGCAGCCCCGAGGGACAGCTTTACACTGAAGCTTTCTTT.

The chain has TRBV7-2 and TRBJ2-3, with a weak D call TRBD2 (5 bases). The CDR3 runs to 15 residues. Germline CDR1 reads SGHTA; CDR2 reads FQGNSA. Trimming removed 5 bases at V and 1 base at J, with 13 bases between. The CDR3 loop reads CASSPDGSGTDTQYF. CDR3 bases: TGTGCCAGCAGCCCAGACGGTAGCGGCACAGATACGCAGTATTTT.

The V call is TRBV5-1, the J call TRBJ2-7; D gene unclear. Trimming took off 3 bases at V and 3 bases at J, with 16 bases between the two ends. CDR1 and CDR2 (germline): SGHRS, YFSETQ. The CDR3 runs to 15 residues. The chain's CDR3 is CASSSGNGRYYEQYF. CDR3 DNA: TGCGCCAGCAGCTCGGGCAACGGTAGATACTACGAGCAGTACTTC.

In regard to this clone: Other DNA sequences from this sample encode an identical CDR3 as well. The CDR3 DNA follows: TGTGCCAGCAGCTCGACCTACGAGCAGTACTTC. It yields the protein CASSSTYEQYF. The chain couples TRBV7-2 to TRBJ2-7, with D unclear. CDR1 is SGHTA and CDR2 is FQGNSA in the germline V gene. This CDR3 is 11 amino acids long. The V and J ends lost 4 bases and 2 bases respectively, with 3 bases between them.

A note on this clone: A much larger clone is a single base away; this may be a read error. The chain joins TRBV7-9 to TRBJ2-1, with D uncertain. V lost 5 bases to trimming and J lost 0 bases, with 2 bases between them. This CDR3 region has 12 residues. Germline values: CDR1 SEHNR, CDR2 FQNEAQ (reference sequence). The CDR3 spells CASSPSYNEQFF. CDR3 in DNA: TGTGCCAGCAGCCCCTCCTACAATGAGCAGTTCTTC.

V gene TRBV7-9 combines with J gene TRBJ2-3; D perhaps matches TRBD2 (5 bases). Trimming cost V 1 base and J 2 bases, with 7 bases left between them. This CDR3 is built from 14 residues. Germline V gene sequence: CDR1 SEHNR, CDR2 FQNEAQ (reference sequence). The CDR3 reads CASSLGTLTDTQYF. The CDR3 nucleotides read TGTGCCAGCAGCTTAGGGACTCTCACAGATACGCAGTATTTT.

The V and J genes are TRBV9 and TRBJ2-2, with TRBD1 matching over 7 bases. The CDR3 spans 16 residues. Germline values: CDR1 SGDLS, CDR2 YYNGEE. Germline trimming cut 4 bases from V and 4 bases from J; bases unmatched to any gene: 10. The CDR3 region has the DNA TGTGCCAGCAGCCCCTCGACGACAGGGAGCACCGGGGAGCTGTTTTTT. This codes for CASSPSTTGSTGELFF.

The chain is built from TRBV11-3 and TRBJ2-3, with a tentative D call TRBD2 (5 bases). CDR1 is SGHNT, CDR2 YENEEA, per germline. The CDR3 loop spans 16 amino acids. V was shortened by 1 base and J by 3 bases, with 14 bases between the two germline ends. CDR3: CASSLGAGEGTDTQYF. Written as DNA, the CDR3 is TGTGCCAGCAGCTTAGGAGCCGGGGAAGGTACAGATACGCAGTATTTT.

A note on this clone: At one boundary the junction diverges from the germline segment, which might be a read error. This chain joins TRBV6-1 and TRBJ2-7; TRBD1 matches 8 bases. CDR1 and CDR2 from the germline V gene are MNHNS and SASEGT. The CDR3 runs 15 residues. This chain's CDR3 is CATSRTGTGSYEQYF. Written as DNA, the CDR3 is TGTGCCACCAGTCGGACCGGGACAGGCTCCTACGAGCAGTACTTC.

The V and J genes are TRBV4-3 and TRBJ2-3; possibly TRBD1 for D (6 bases). Germline V gene data show CDR1 as LGHNA and CDR2 as YSLEER. The CDR3 runs to 17 residues. The V gene lost 1 base and the J gene lost 1 base, with 15 bases spanning the gap. CDR3 loop: CASSQGFDRWGTDTQYF. CDR3 bases: TGCGCCAGCAGCCAAGGATTCGACAGGTGGGGCACAGATACGCAGTATTTT.

The rearrangement uses TRBV2 and TRBJ2-1; 8 nucleotides align to TRBD1. The length of the CDR3 is 16 residues. The J segment lost 4 bases and the V segment lost 2 bases, leaving 7 bases of the junction unmatched. Germline lookup yields CDR1 SNHLY and CDR2 FYNNEI. The CDR3 region has the DNA TGTGCCAGCAGTGAACGTGGACAGGGCCCGTACAATGAGCAGTTCTTC. Translated, it gives CASSERGQGPYNEQFF.

V usage is TRBV10-1 and J usage is TRBJ2-7, with D possibly being TRBD1 or TRBD2 (6 bases each). Germline CDR1 WNHNN, CDR2 SYGVQD (reference sequence). Deletions cut 3 bases from V and 3 bases from J, with 18 bases between. The CDR3 is made up of 16 amino acids. The CDR3: CASSERLLGGNYEQYF. CDR3 sequence (DNA): TGCGCCAGCAGTGAACGTCTTTTAGGGGGGAACTACGAGCAGTACTTC.

The chain employs TRBV7-2 and TRBJ2-1, with D perhaps TRBD1 (5 bases). Germline CDR1 SGHTA, CDR2 FQGNSA. The germline V and J ends were trimmed by 3 bases and 3 bases, with 6 bases remaining between them. The CDR3 sequence is 13 residues long. As DNA, the CDR3 is TGTGCCAGCAGCTTCGACAGCTACAATGAGCAGTTCTTC. This sequence encodes CASSFDSYNEQFF.

The rearrangement uses TRBV6-1 and TRBJ1-5, with D unclear. Trimming stripped 5 bases from V and 6 bases from J, with 11 bases between. There are 13 residues in the CDR3. Germline values: CDR1 MNHNS, CDR2 SASEGT. The CDR3 protein is CASSTEESQPQHF. CDR3 bases: TGTGCCAGCAGTACAGAAGAGAGTCAGCCCCAGCATTTT.

CDR3 sequence reads: CASSPLQETQYF. CDR3 sequence (DNA): TGTGCCAGCAGCCCCCTGCAAGAGACCCAGTACTTC. The V and J genes are TRBV11-2 and TRBJ2-5; D uncertain. Germline V lookup: CDR1 SGHAT, CDR2 FQNNGV. This CDR3 has 12 residues. Trimming removed 5 bases from V and 2 bases from J, with 6 bases in between.

V usage is TRBV6-4 and J usage is TRBJ2-2, with 8 bases lining up with TRBD2. Germline CDR1 is MRHNA and CDR2 is SNTAGT. This CDR3 is 16 amino acids long. V was pared by 4 bases and J by 4 bases, with 8 bases of the junction left unmatched. CDR3 bases: TGTGCCAGCAGTGTTGAAGCGGGAGCTCCCACCGGGGAGCTGTTTTTT. As protein: CASSVEAGAPTGELFF.